The present T cell receptor (beta chain) was sequenced within a study of blood T cell repertoires in COVID-19. The overall study: Samples representing acute and convalescent COVID-19 were sourced from the United States, Italy and Spain.

Only in-frame clones appear in the TCRdb table, and some are missing; sequencing was by immunoSEQ multiplex PCR. Counted here are about 250,000 clones, 86% occurring once; the ten biggest clones make up around 16%. The ends lost 7 bases at V and 4 bases at J; junction bases unmatched: 4. CDR3 length: 13 residues. Germline CDR1 reads SGHRS; CDR2 reads YFSETQ. This sequence was found in a man in his late teens or twenties who had recovered from COVID-19. What was sequenced was PBMCs or T cells enriched from blood (not recorded which). The V gene is TRBV5-1, the J gene TRBJ2-1; 8 bases fit TRBD2. The CDR3 sequence: CASGLARYNEQFF. The CDR3 region has the DNA TGCGCCAGCGGACTAGCACGGTACAATGAGCAGTTCTTC.